The rows below give T cell receptor beta chains drawn from one sample of a study of blood T cell repertoires in COVID-19. TCRdb's copy holds only in-frame clones and misses some; the assay was immunoSEQ multiplex PCR. Of 150,000 or so clones in the sample, roughly nine tenths were seen once. The sample comprised PBMCs or T cells enriched from blood (not recorded which). These receptors originate from a woman in her forties who had been exposed to COVID-19. Each CDR3 is given with its conserved first and last residue.

V gene	CDR3 protein
TRBV9	CASSVEPSADTQYF
TRBV7-2	CASSAGTVYNEQFF
TRBV5-4	CASSSFLRQGSNEQFF
TRBV27	CASSFGGQMDTEAFF
TRBV5-1	CASSPWTGQSRPEAFF
TRBV7-9	CASSPNVYRGYNEQFF
TRBV7-3	CASSAQGKNSPLHF
TRBV29-1	CSVEVTVSLYNEQFF
TRBV15	CATSRSKGYEQYF
TRBV29-1	CSVDAGIYGYTF
TRBV6-5	CASSYEGHYNEQFF
TRBV5-1	CASSLRQPDRRDYGYTF
TRBV29-1	CSAGYRDGYTF
TRBV4-1	CASRPVGQGNEQFF
TRBV28	CAGPQGSSYNEQFF
TRBV19	CASGRQTYGYTF
TRBV9	CASSVDLTTSYEQYF
TRBV5-4	CASSLGGRGKDTQYF
TRBV5-4	CASSLGDRFNYGYTF
TRBV21-1	CASSHMDEQYF
TRBV19	CASSIGAGGNTIYF
TRBV24-1	CATSEAGPPSQPQHF
TRBV27	CASSSAGAGEDEQFF
TRBV12-3/TRBV12-4	CASRLRESFEQYF
TRBV5-1	CASSLDRGPEAFF
TRBV27	CASRPESTNEKLFF
TRBV5-4	CASSSPGGGDGYTF
TRBV12-3/TRBV12-4	CASSFGGLGGYTF
TRBV5-6	CASSLRAGIYNEQFF
TRBV19	CASSIWTGALAKNIQYF
TRBV7-9	CASSLKLAGVEQFF
TRBV28	CASSSRTPNTGELFF
TRBV6-6	CASSWTDNEQFF
TRBV15	CATARGPTEAFF
TRBV5-5	CASSLVGGDASNQPQHF
TRBV1	CTSSHPPGFGYTF
TRBV11-2	CASSFGAAPYGYTF
TRBV28	CASSTHRNYGYTF
TRBV12-3/TRBV12-4	CASSIGRGQPQHF
TRBV28	CASSKRTEAFF
TRBV21-1	CASSKSGTSGNWIGNEQFF
TRBV3-1/TRBV3-2	CASSQDLGHPTEAFF
TRBV28	CASSLLVGDRYGYTF
TRBV20-1	CSASISGSADTQYF
TRBV6-5	CASRIGDMANEQFF
TRBV19	CASKPGQHFATNEKLFF